A selection of T cell receptor beta chains follows, all from one sample in a study of molecular identifiers for immune sequencing clone quantification. TCRdb itself ran the PCR reads through MiXCR, one entry per CDR3 protein. Of approximately 590,000 distinct CDR3 sequences in the sample, approximately 24% are singletons; the top ten hold about 0.73%. The sequenced material came from naive CD8+ T cells from blood, with Jurkat cell RNA spiked in. These receptors were taken from a human donor in good health. Some libraries in this study had Jurkat cell RNA spiked in. Both conserved end residues are part of each CDR3. The order of the fields is D gene, clone size, J gene, V gene, CDR3 DNA, CDR3 protein. The D gene is left open where the match is weak. Some rows mark clone size as missing; the rest say once, few, many or name a class of expanded clone.

- | many | TRBJ1-1 | TRBV7-9 | TGTGCCAGCAGCTTAGGGGGGTCTGAAGCTTTCTTT | CASSLGGSEAFF
- | - | TRBJ1-1 | TRBV2 | TGTGCCAGCAGTGAGACGGGGGGCACTGAAGCTCTCTTT | CASSETGGTEALF
- | few | TRBJ2-3 | TRBV27 | TGTGCCAGCAGTTTATTCGACACCTCCTATGGAGATACGCAGTATTTT | CASSLFDTSYGDTQYF
- | - | TRBJ2-2 | TRBV24-1 | TGTGCCACCAGTGAATGGGACGGCGGGGAGCTGTTTTTT | CATSEWDGGELFF
TRBD1 | many | TRBJ1-1 | TRBV4-1 | TGCGCCAGCAGCCCTCAGACAGGGGGGATCTCTGAAGCTTTCTTT | CASSPQTGGISEAFF
TRBD1 | many | TRBJ2-7 | TRBV29-1 | TGCAGCGTTGCACAGACAGGGGTTAGGTCCGAGCAGTACTTC | CSVAQTGVRSEQYF
TRBD1 | many | TRBJ1-5 | TRBV6-2/TRBV6-3 | TGTGCCAGCAGTTACTCGGACAGGGCCAATCAGCCCCAGCATTTT | CASSYSDRANQPQHF
TRBD1 | many | TRBJ1-1 | TRBV6-2/TRBV6-3 | TGTGCCAGCAGGGAGGGACAGGACACTGAAGCTTTCTTT | CASREGQDTEAFF
- | few | TRBJ1-1 | TRBV6-1 | TGTGCCAGCAGTGAGGGTGGCAGGGGTCGGCCTGAAGCTTTCTTT | CASSEGGRGRPEAFF
- | - | TRBJ1-2 | TRBV9 | TGTGCCAGCAGCGAGGAGACGGCCCCCTATGGCTACACCTTC | CASSEETAPYGYTF
- | many | TRBJ2-3 | TRBV29-1 | TGCAGCGTTGCTCCAAGACAGGATGCAACAGATACGCAGTATTTT | CSVAPRQDATDTQYF
- | few | TRBJ2-7 | TRBV3-1 | TGTGCCAGCAGCCAGGGTAAGGAGCAGTACTTC | CASSQGKEQYF
- | - | TRBJ1-1 | TRBV27 | TGTGCCAGCAGTTTTGGGGCAGGGGCGAACACTGAAGCTTTCTTT | CASSFGAGANTEAFF
TRBD1 | many | TRBJ2-4 | TRBV15 | TGTGCCACCAGCAAACGGACAGGAGACGTTGGAAACATTCAGTACTTC | CATSKRTGDVGNIQYF
TRBD1 | few | TRBJ1-1 | TRBV6-4 | TGTGCCAGCAGTCGTTGGACAGGGGATGAAGCTTTCTTT | CASSRWTGDEAFF
- | few | TRBJ1-3 | TRBV12-3/TRBV12-4 | TGTGCCAGCAGTTTTGGGTCCATATATTTT | CASSFGSIYF
TRBD1 | many | TRBJ2-3 | TRBV7-9 | TGTGCCAGCAGTGTAACAGGGGGAGGAACAGATACGCAGTATTTT | CASSVTGGGTDTQYF
- | few | TRBJ2-3 | TRBV20-1 | TGCAGTATCACGGGAGAGCGAAAAGATACGCAGTATTTT | CSITGERKDTQYF
- | many | TRBJ1-4 | TRBV19 | TGTGCCAGTAGTATTTTTGGACAGCCTGAAAAACTGTTTTTT | CASSIFGQPEKLFF
- | few | TRBJ1-5 | TRBV19 | TGTGCCAGCGCCGAAGACAGCCTCAATCAGCCCCAGCATTTT | CASAEDSLNQPQHF
- | many | TRBJ2-2 | TRBV19 | TGTGCCAGTAGCTATCCGTTTGGGGACACCGGGGAGCTGTTTTTT | CASSYPFGDTGELFF
- | few | TRBJ2-1 | TRBV12-3/TRBV12-4 | TGTGCCAGCAGCCCCTACGCTCCCCACAACTACAATGAGCAGTTCTTC | CASSPYAPHNYNEQFF
- | - | TRBJ1-3 | TRBV3-1 | TGTGCCAGCAGCCAAGATACCTCTACCGGAGGATCTGGAAACACCATATATTTT | CASSQDTSTGGSGNTIYF
TRBD1 | few | TRBJ2-5 | TRBV6-5 | TGTGCCAGCAGTTCCGTTCTAAGGACAGGGACCCAAGAGACCCAGTACTTC | CASSSVLRTGTQETQYF
- | - | TRBJ2-7 | TRBV20-1 | TGCAGTGCTAGAGTGCTTAACAACCTGATGTTCTCCTACGAGCAGTACTTC | CSARVLNNLMFSYEQYF
- | - | TRBJ1-4 | TRBV14 | TGTGCCAGCAGCACTCGACCTTCTCATGAAAAACTGTTTTTT | CASSTRPSHEKLFF
- | - | TRBJ2-7 | TRBV28 | TGTGCCAGCAGTCGGAGGGTTTTCGCCTACGAGCAGAACTTC | CASSRRVFAYEQNF
- | - | TRBJ2-7 | TRBV4-3 | TGCGCCAACAGCCAAGGCGCGGGTTACGAGCAGTACTTC | CANSQGAGYEQYF
TRBD2 | many | TRBJ2-4 | TRBV2 | TGTGCCAGCAGAACCCTAGCGGGGGCGGACATTCAGTACTTC | CASRTLAGADIQYF
- | - | TRBJ1-5 | TRBV27 | TGTGCCAGCAGTTTTTCGTCGGGGGGTAATCAGCCCCCGCATTTT | CASSFSSGGNQPPHF
- | few | TRBJ1-4 | TRBV14 | TGTGCCAGCAGCCAACATGTCCCGAAAAGGGGTGAAAAACTGTTTTTT | CASSQHVPKRGEKLFF
TRBD1 | many | TRBJ1-4 | TRBV7-9 | TGTGCCAGCAGCTCACCGGGACAGGGAAATGAAAAACTGTTTTTT | CASSSPGQGNEKLFF
TRBD2 | - | TRBJ2-2 | TRBV20-1 | TGCAGTGCCCCAAGTTGGGCTAGCGGGAGGTACACCAGGGAGCTGTTTTTT | CSAPSWASGRYTRELFF
- | - | TRBJ2-7 | TRBV18 | TGTGCCAGCTCACCTCCTAGGGGCAGCTACGAGCAGTACTTC | CASSPPRGSYEQYF
TRBD2 | few | TRBJ2-7 | TRBV6-6 | TGTGCCAGCAGTTACCAGACTAGCGGGAGCTCCTACGAGCAGTACTTC | CASSYQTSGSSYEQYF
- | many | TRBJ2-3 | TRBV7-9 | TGTGCCAGCAGCCCGCCCTCCGGGAGCGCAGATACGCAGTATTTT | CASSPPSGSADTQYF
TRBD2 | few | TRBJ2-5 | TRBV27 | TGTGCCAGCAGTCAACAAGCGGGAGGGTGGGAGACCCAGTACTTC | CASSQQAGGWETQYF
- | - | TRBJ1-1 | TRBV7-9 | TGTGCCAGCAGCTTAGAGCTCAGGACCAACACTGAAGCTTTCTTT | CASSLELRTNTEAFF
- | few | TRBJ2-7 | TRBV2 | TGTGCCAGCAGTGAGGGATCGTTACAGTACTTC | CASSEGSLQYF
TRBD1 | many | TRBJ2-5 | TRBV13 | TGTGCCAGCAGCAAGACAGGGTCCCGGCAAGAGACCCAGTACTTC | CASSKTGSRQETQYF
TRBD2 | - | TRBJ2-1 | TRBV30 | TGTGCCTGGAGTGTAGCTGGGATAGCGGGGGGGTACAATGAGCAGTTCTTC | CAWSVAGIAGGYNEQFF
- | - | TRBJ2-1 | TRBV6-5 | TGTGCCGGCAGTTCCGAGATGCGTTGGAATGAGCAGTTCTTC | CAGSSEMRWNEQFF
- | once | TRBJ2-4 | TRBV20-1 | TGCAGTGCTAGGGGGGGCCTAGCCAGAAACGTTCAGTACTTC | CSARGGLARNVQYF
- | many | TRBJ2-3 | TRBV27 | TGTGCCAGCACCTCCGCGGGCCGGTGGACAGATACGCAGTATTTT | CASTSAGRWTDTQYF
- | - | TRBJ2-3 | TRBV7-9 | TGTGCCAGCAGCATCCGGGCCCCAGGTCCGGATACGCAGTATTTT | CASSIRAPGPDTQYF
TRBD1 | few | TRBJ1-6 | TRBV6-5 | TGTGCCAGCAGCAGGGACAGGGGGGAATCACCCCTCCACTTT | CASSRDRGESPLHF
- | - | TRBJ2-7 | TRBV19 | TGTGCCAGTAGTATAGCGGGGACTCCCTACGAGCAGTACTTC | CASSIAGTPYEQYF
TRBD2 | - | TRBJ2-5 | TRBV7-9 | TGTGCCAGCAGCTTATTACGTAGCGGGGGGCAATATCAAGAGACCCAGTACTTC | CASSLLRSGGQYQETQYF
- | many | TRBJ1-1 | TRBV4-3 | TGCGCCAGCAGCCAAAGCGGGGCGTGGGGAAGTGAAGCTTTCTTT | CASSQSGAWGSEAFF
- | - | TRBJ1-2 | TRBV20-1 | TGCAGTGCTAGAGATCGTGGCGGCAACTATGGCTACACCTTC | CSARDRGGNYGYTF
- | many | TRBJ2-7 | TRBV7-6 | TGTGCCAGCAGCCCTAGTCCCGGGGAGAGGTCCGAGCAGTACTTC | CASSPSPGERSEQYF
TRBD1 | many | TRBJ2-7 | TRBV5-1 | TGCGCCAGCAGCTCTACAGGGGGCGACGAGCAGTACTTC | CASSSTGGDEQYF
- | many | TRBJ1-1 | TRBV5-4 | TGTGCCAGCAGCCAAAACCCCGGACGGTTGACTGAAGCTTTCTTT | CASSQNPGRLTEAFF